Described below is a single TCR beta chain sequence and its context. What it binds is unknown. This specimen belongs to a study of blood T cells in healthy people across ages. Using a J-beta primer mix together with a sample-barcoded 5' primer, a second PCR was run for roughly 7 to 12 cycles. TCRdb reanalysed the 5' RACE reads using MiXCR and keeps one entry per CDR3 protein. Seen here are about 1.8 million distinct CDR3 sequences, around 50% observed once, and the top ten hold over 2%. Regarding the study as a whole: CMV status of donors was unknown, possibly confounding expanded clonotype changes.

The J segment lost 1 base and the V segment lost 4 bases, leaving 6 bases of the junction unmatched. Germline values: CDR1 MDHEN, CDR2 SYDVKM. The CDR3 covers 16 residues. Sample: blood. This TCR was sampled from a woman in her thirties or forties in good health. The V gene is TRBV28, the J gene TRBJ2-3; the match to TRBD1 covers 9 bases. CDR3 sequence reads: CASSSHRDRGTDTQYF. For the CDR3, the DNA is TGTGCCAGCAGTTCTCACCGGGACAGGGGCACAGATACGCAGTATTTT.